This T cell receptor beta chain was obtained from a study of T cell responses to AZD1222 COVID-19 vaccine (dated by TCRdb to about 2021). Context from the whole study: AZD1222 recipients with second doses at about 4 weeks or about 12 weeks were pooled, because spike-specific TCR depth and breadth did not differ between schedules. Trial participants were enrolled by age into 18-55, 56-69 and 70-plus year subgroups, with roughly 150, 30 and 60 TCR-sequenced participants respectively. A total of just over 230 trial participants underwent TCR sequencing, of whom under 220 had received two doses of AZD1222 and around 25 had received two doses of the MenACWY control vaccine. What the study reported, not specific to this receptor: After two AZD1222 doses, both the breadth and the depth of spike-specific TCRs were significantly higher than at day 0 and than in MenACWY recipients. The whole spike protein was spanned by vaccine-associated CD4 TCRs, and dominant responses were seen in regions 160-218 and 743-854. The 56-69-year group was small, and its depth increase did not reach significance, likely because of low power. Most participants were white British and females outnumbered males, and the authors suggested that clonal diversity may have been underestimated. Nearly half of unique spike-specific TCRs reportedly recognized epitopes outside regions mutated in the B.1.351 and B.1.1.7 variants. Conclusions about previously exposed vaccinees were limited because only six AZD1222 recipients were SARS-CoV-2 seropositive at baseline. Because no samples from the day 14 peak response were available, repertoires could be characterized only after the peak T cell response.

The CDR3 regions of human TCRbeta chains were analyzed by immunosequencing. The study's own analysis went as follows. Repertoire TCRs were checked for matches against a reference library of SARS-CoV-2-specific TCRs that had been generated using the MIRA antigen-specificity platform. Breadth was defined as the fraction of unique TCRs that were SARS-CoV-2-associated, and depth was defined as the fraction of total T cells that were SARS-CoV-2-associated. Using the MIRA data, every spike-specific TCR was mapped to the spike region that the TCR reacted to and assigned to either a CD4 or a CD8 class. Log10-transformed breadth and depth values were compared by one-way ANOVA with Sidak's multiple comparisons tests. Imported from immuneACCESS, the table was reduced by TCRdb to in-frame sequences with V and J called. These copies leave out some clones; in studies compared against another copy, an unresolved V gene accounts for under half, and the cause of the remainder is not known. Clone size and V and J calls were adopted from that table, with D and trimming inferred from the DNA. The sample includes 150,000 or so clones, with 91% observed a single time. Clones ranked in the top ten supply approximately 1.9% of the sample.

For CDR1 and CDR2, the germline V gene lists MGHRA and YSYEKL. Between the V and J ends, shortened by 3 bases and 6 bases respectively, the junction contains 22 bases. The CDR3 numbers 17 residues from cysteine through phenylalanine. CDR3 DNA is the only sequence kept; it has 51 bases, read in frame from the first base. The time point label for this specimen denotes: baseline before first vaccination. Vaccinee samples were obtained from the UK trials COV001 and COV002, which included a single-blind randomized controlled phase 2/3 trial of AZD1222 (ChAdOx1 nCoV-19) in healthy adults. Trial participant PBMC samples were collected at day 0 and day 28 after the second dose for TCRbeta chain sequencing. The count of this clone is one. What this receptor recognizes is not known. Per-base qualities were not stored, and no clone one base away is much larger.

This TCR derives from an adult in good health. The chain was built from TRBV4-1 and TRBJ2-3; the D segment is perhaps TRBD1 or TRBD2, each sharing 7 matched bases. The sample was peripheral blood, taken on day 0 of AZD1222 vaccination. The DNA is as follows: TGCGCCAGCAGCCAGACACCGGGCCCAGGGGGGGGCGATACGCAGTATTTT. It translates as CASSQTPGPGGGDTQYF.